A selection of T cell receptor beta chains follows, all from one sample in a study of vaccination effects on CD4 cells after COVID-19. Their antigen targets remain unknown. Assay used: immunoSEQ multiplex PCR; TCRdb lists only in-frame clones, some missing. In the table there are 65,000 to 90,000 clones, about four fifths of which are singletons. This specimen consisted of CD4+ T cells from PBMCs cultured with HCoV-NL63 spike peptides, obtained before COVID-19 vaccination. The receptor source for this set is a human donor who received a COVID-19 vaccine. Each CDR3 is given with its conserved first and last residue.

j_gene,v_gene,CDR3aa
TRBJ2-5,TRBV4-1,CASSFRGMDRETQYF
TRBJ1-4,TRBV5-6,CASSYLDSATNEKLFF
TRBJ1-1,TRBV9,CASSVGTGLDTEAFF
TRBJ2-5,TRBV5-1,CASSLGLAGDPGQETQYF
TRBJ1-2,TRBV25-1,CASSEVGSGAVGYTF
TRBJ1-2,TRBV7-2,CASSLSAVNYGYTF
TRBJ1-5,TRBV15,CATSRDRDRGLYGSNQPQHF
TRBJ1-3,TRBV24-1,CATSVPPGQESISSGNTIYF
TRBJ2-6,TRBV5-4,CASSLLGTYLSGANVLTF
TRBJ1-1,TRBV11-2,CASSLRTGNTEAFF
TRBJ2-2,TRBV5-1,CASSQSLYGPSTGELFF
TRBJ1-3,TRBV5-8,CASSYGQGDTIYF
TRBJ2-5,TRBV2,CASSEAPRLPQETQYF
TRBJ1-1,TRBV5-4,CASSPGGTANTEAFF
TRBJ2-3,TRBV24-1,CATSDHAGLATDTQYF
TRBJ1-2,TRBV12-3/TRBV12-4,CASTGVGYGYTF
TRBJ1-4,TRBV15,CATSREGGIGEKLFF
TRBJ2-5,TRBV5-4,CASSLDGQQETQYF
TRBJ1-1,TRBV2,CASIGTPNTEAFF
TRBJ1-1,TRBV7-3,CASSSSPNTEAFF
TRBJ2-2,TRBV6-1,CASREAKSANTGELFF
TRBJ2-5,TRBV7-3,CASSKGLGETQYF
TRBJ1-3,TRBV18,CASSQDAISGNTIYF
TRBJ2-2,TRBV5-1,CASKMGGTNTGELFF
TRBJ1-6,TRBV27,CASSLRARGDTNSPLHF
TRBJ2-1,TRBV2,CASSASGGALAYNEQFF
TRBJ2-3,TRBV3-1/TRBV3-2,CASSQRASGGADTQYF
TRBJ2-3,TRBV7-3,CASSLMGQSTDTQYF
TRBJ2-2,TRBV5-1,CASSLQRGTNTGELFF
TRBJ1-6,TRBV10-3,CAISDIGTANSPLHF
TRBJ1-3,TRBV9,CASSVARAGAGNTIYF
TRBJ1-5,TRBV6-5,CATRVYQPQHF
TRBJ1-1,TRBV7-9,CASSLGAGRVNTEAFF
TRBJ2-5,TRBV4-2,CASSQSWGVETQYF
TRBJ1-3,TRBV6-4,CASIRSGNTIYF
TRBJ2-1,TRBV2,CASSQTGYEQFF
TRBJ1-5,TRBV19,CASSMRTQPQHF
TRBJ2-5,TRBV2,CAGRGTSGPETQYF
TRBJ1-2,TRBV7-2,CASSLVQVGYTF
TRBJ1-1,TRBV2,CASRRGMNTEAFF
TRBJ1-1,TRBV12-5,CASGLVNLDRGRRAFF
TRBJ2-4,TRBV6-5,CASRGLGSLENIQYF
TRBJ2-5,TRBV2,CASIPDSETQYF
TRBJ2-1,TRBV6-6,CATVGQGARDEQFF
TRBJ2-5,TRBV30,CAWSGGLQETQYF
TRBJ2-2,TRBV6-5,CASRGTSNTGELFF
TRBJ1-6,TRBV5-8,CASSLFTGGNSPLHF
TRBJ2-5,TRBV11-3,CASSFTGAQETQYF
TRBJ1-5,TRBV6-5,CASRIGQGNQPQHF
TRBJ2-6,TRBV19,CASSIDTRAGANVLTF
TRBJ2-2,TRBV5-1,CASSLTGTSGGLNTGELFF